This TCR beta chain was recovered during a study of long-term antiretroviral therapy in people with HIV. In the United States, treatment was given to all participants with HIV. This was the immunoSEQ v3.0 assay at survey level. Sequenced by immunoSEQ multiplex PCR; TCRdb stores in-frame clones only, minus some. The sample carries 27,000 or so clones, 82% recorded once. This TCR came from a man between 45 and 60 years old with HIV. The starting material was unsorted PBMCs, obtained 2.9 years after starting antiretroviral therapy.

The CDR3 DNA is TGTGCCAGCAGCTACTCAGGGGGCAGGGAGACCCAGTACTTC. It codes for CASSYSGGRETQYF. The V gene is TRBV9, the J gene TRBJ2-5, with 8 nucleotides matching TRBD1. V was pared by 4 bases and J by 5 bases, with 7 bases of the junction left unmatched. Per the germline V gene, CDR1 is SGDLS and CDR2 is YYNGEE. The CDR3 is made up of 14 amino acids. Drawing the rest from reference TRBV9 and TRBJ2-5, the complete variable domain is DSGVTQTPKHLITATGQRVTLRCSPRSGDLSVYWYQQSLDQGLQFLIQYYNGEERAKGNILERFSAQQFPDLHSELNLSSLELGDSALYFCASSYSGGRETQYFGPGTRLLVL.